This T cell receptor beta chain was obtained from a study of tumor-infiltrating lymphocytes in oesophageal squamous cell carcinoma. This clonotype was counted ten times or more. TCRdb reanalysed the PCR reads using MiXCR and keeps one entry per CDR3 protein. Of under 20,000 distinct CDR3 sequences listed, 35% to 45% are singletons. From germline, CDR1 is SGHAT and CDR2 FQNNGV. V gave up 0 bases and J gave up 7 bases; unmatched junction bases: 8. The CDR3 has 17 residues. The chain links TRBV11-2 to TRBJ2-4; 11 nucleotides agree with TRBD2. The clonotype comes from a male donor with esophageal squamous cell carcinoma. Sequenced sample: esophageal tumor tissue. The CDR3 here is CASSLDQTSGVLNIQYF. In nucleotides, the CDR3 is TGTGCCAGCAGCTTAGATCAGACTAGCGGGGTTCTGAACATTCAGTACTTC. Combining the CDR3 with reference TRBV11-2 and TRBJ2-4 gives the whole variable domain EAGVAQSPRYKIIEKRQSVAFWCNPISGHATLYWYQQILGQGPKLLIQFQNNGVVDDSQLPKDRFSAERLKGVDSTLKIQPAKLEDSAVYLCASSLDQTSGVLNIQYFGAGTRLSVL.